The T cell receptor beta chain under discussion was sequenced for a study of blood T cell repertoires in COVID-19 (dated by TCRdb to 2018 to 2020). Notes on the research overall: Collaborator samples came from the United States, Italy and Spain and covered acute and convalescent phases of COVID-19. The prospective study material was composed of cDNA or gDNA derived from T cells, B-cell-depleted T cells, or PBMCs. The repertoires were released in a freely available public database intended as a resource for research on the immune response to SARS-CoV-2. Samples were obtained from the ongoing ImmuneRACE study (first 160 participants) and from about 1,300 subjects provided by 6 global collaborators. The sample metadata nearly always contained a de-identified subject ID, COVID-19 status, age in years and sex. Deeply sampled blood TCRbeta repertoires from subjects exposed to, actively infected with, or recovered from COVID-19 were included in the dataset. Where available, HLA class I and class II types were obtained from metadata supplied by the sample provider rather than from assay-based typing. General study outcomes and caveats: Clinical and demographic metadata were provided uncurated, with the amount varying by source and participant.

The immunoSEQ Assay, a bias-controlled multiplex PCR, was used to amplify TCRbeta CDR3 regions from genomic DNA. Under the source paper's analysis protocol: The number of nucleated cells in each sample was estimated by amplification of reference gene primers within the assay. To quantify the absolute abundance of each unique TCRbeta CDR3 rearrangement, sequence reads were collapsed and filtered. For each sample, productive Simpson clonality was calculated as the square root of Simpson's diversity index across productive rearrangements. In TCRdb, the immuneACCESS table is reduced to in-frame sequences with V and J assigned. These tables do not hold every clone; where another copy was compared, an unresolved V gene accounts for under half, and the others remain unexplained. V and J calls and clone size are as listed in that table; D and trimming were resolved from the DNA. The sample table shows fewer than 500,000 clones, and around nine tenths are seen once. Clones ranked in the top ten supply nearly 2% of the sample.

Participants in the prospective study were aged roughly 18 to 89 years, lived in 24 United States geographic areas, and enrolled through a virtual design. In the prospective study, cohorts were assigned on the basis of participant-reported clinical history obtained from a screening survey and a study questionnaire. Mobile phlebotomists in the prospective study collected whole blood, serum and a nasopharyngeal or oropharyngeal swab from every participant. Prospective study participants could optionally give additional blood draws and questionnaires over a roughly two-month period. Before DNA extraction, prospective study blood samples were shipped either frozen or at room temperature. As for this clone: The antigen it binds to is not known. Base quality data are lacking; no much larger clone is found one base away.

CDR1 and CDR2, per the germline V gene, are SGHDT and YYEEEE. From the cysteine through the phenylalanine, the CDR3 covers 15 amino acids. Only CDR3 DNA is held: 45 bases, read in frame from base 1. Trimming removed 0 bases from V and 3 bases from J; the gene matches leave 4 bases unexplained. Material: PBMCs or T cells enriched from blood (not recorded which). This receptor was obtained from a woman between 18 and 29 years old with acute COVID-19. The V and J segments used are TRBV5-6 and TRBJ2-7; 9 bases in between match TRBD1. The CDR3 sequence is CASSLAPGQGYEQYF. Here is the DNA: TGTGCCAGCAGCTTGGCCCCGGGACAGGGCTACGAGCAGTACTTC.